The rows below give T cell receptor beta chains drawn from one sample of a study of CD8+ T cells in alopecia areata. Method: immunoSEQ multiplex PCR; TCRdb's copy keeps in-frame clones and lacks some. The sample has 95,000 to 120,000 clones; roughly 59% are singletons. The sequencing input was CD8+ T cells sorted from blood. The source of these receptors is a human donor in good health. CDR3s include the opening cysteine and the closing phenylalanine or tryptophan. A D gene is named only where the DNA matches it firmly. Not every row has a clone size; where given, it reads once, few, many or a size class.

>TRBV2|TRBJ2-7|.|.
CASSEDAPYEQYF
TGTGCCAGCAGTGAAGATGCACCCTACGAGCAGTACTTC
>TRBV9|TRBJ1-6|TRBD1|.
CASSETGGSYNSPLHF
TGTGCCAGCAGTGAAACAGGGGGCTCCTATAATTCACCCCTCCACTTT
>TRBV27|TRBJ2-7|TRBD1|.
CASSHGTGYEQYF
TGTGCCAGCAGTCATGGGACAGGATACGAGCAGTACTTC
>TRBV2|TRBJ2-2|.|few
CASMGTGNTGELFF
TGTGCCAGCATGGGGACTGGGAACACCGGGGAGCTGTTTTTT
>TRBV11-2|TRBJ2-2|.|.
CASSAPPHPGELFF
TGTGCCAGCAGCGCCCCGCCCCATCCCGGGGAGCTGTTTTTT
>TRBV7-9|TRBJ2-5|.|few
CASSGDQETQYF
TGTGCCAGCAGCGGGGACCAAGAGACCCAGTACTTC
>TRBV6-1|TRBJ2-3|.|.
CAIWAGLAIDTQYF
TGTGCCATTTGGGCTGGGCTAGCGATAGATACGCAGTATTTT
>TRBV25-1|TRBJ2-1|TRBD2|few
CASIPSGYNEQFF
TGTGCCAGCATTCCTAGCGGGTACAATGAGCAGTTCTTC
>TRBV7-8|TRBJ2-7|.|once
CASSIKAGGRREQYF
TGTGCCAGCAGCATAAAAGCCGGTGGGCGGAGGGAGCAGTACTTC
>TRBV30|TRBJ1-3|.|.
CAWSVYTGAGNTIYF
TGTGCCTGGAGTGTATATACGGGGGCTGGAAACACCATATATTTT
>TRBV30|TRBJ2-7|TRBD2|.
CASRGDSYEQYF
TGTGCCTCACGGGGGGATTCCTACGAGCAGTACTTC
>TRBV30|TRBJ1-2|.|.
CAWIRPYGYTF
TGTGCCTGGATTAGGCCCTATGGCTACACCTTC
>TRBV6-4|TRBJ2-1|.|medium-sized
CASSDSDGGEQFF
TGTGCCAGCAGTGACTCCGACGGGGGTGAGCAGTTCTTC
>TRBV5-1|TRBJ2-3|.|.
CASSFLQGTDTQYF
TGCGCCAGCAGCTTTCTCCAAGGAACAGATACGCAGTATTTT
>TRBV5-1|TRBJ1-1|.|few
CASSAQQGQNTEAFF
TGCGCCAGCAGCGCTCAACAGGGACAGAACACTGAAGCTTTCTTT
>TRBV6-5|TRBJ2-7|TRBD2|few
CASSETSFYEQYF
TGTGCCAGCAGTGAGACTAGCTTCTACGAGCAGTACTTC
>TRBV7-9|TRBJ2-5|.|.
CASSLALAYQETQYF
TGTGCCAGCAGCTTAGCGTTAGCGTACCAAGAGACCCAGTACTTC
>TRBV30|TRBJ2-7|TRBD2|few
CAWGIGGGPRDEQYF
TGTGCCTGGGGAATCGGGGGGGGCCCGCGGGACGAGCAGTACTTC
>TRBV19|TRBJ2-1|.|.
CASSILDSSYNEQFF
TGTGCCAGTAGTATTCTCGACAGCTCCTACAATGAGCAGTTCTTC
>TRBV29-1|TRBJ2-6|.|.
CSPYLLQGGSGANVLTF
TGCAGCCCCTACCTTCTTCAGGGGGGATCTGGGGCCAACGTCCTGACTTTC
>TRBV28|TRBJ1-5|TRBD1|.
CASRYPGGSNQPQHF
TGTGCCAGCAGGTATCCAGGGGGGAGCAATCAGCCCCAGCATTTT
>TRBV19|TRBJ1-2|.|.
CASSATTVFYGYTF
TGTGCCAGTAGTGCCACGACAGTTTTCTATGGCTACACCTTC
>TRBV25-1|TRBJ1-1|.|.
CASSRGNTEAFF
TGTGCCAGCAGTCGGGGGAACACTGAAGCTTTCTTT
>TRBV7-9|TRBJ2-5|.|.
CASSYFFTGAQGDQETQYF
TGTGCCAGCAGCTATTTCTTCACCGGAGCACAGGGAGACCAAGAGACCCAGTACTTC
>TRBV5-6|TRBJ2-7|.|.
CASSLSSYEQYF
TGTGCCAGCAGCTTGTCCTCCTACGAGCAGTACTTC
>TRBV29-1|TRBJ2-7|.|.
CSVSPRDRLYEQYF
TGCAGCGTCTCTCCCCGAGACAGGCTCTACGAGCAGTACTTC
>TRBV19|TRBJ1-2|.|.
CASETPGYGYTF
TGTGCCAGTGAAACCCCGGGTTATGGCTACACCTTC
>TRBV29-1|TRBJ1-2|.|few
CSVVRDPVGGYTF
TGCAGCGTTGTCCGGGACCCGGTCGGGGGCTACACCTTC
>TRBV13|TRBJ2-3|.|few
CANGGGSTDTQYF
TGTGCCAACGGAGGCGGAAGCACAGATACGCAGTATTTT
>TRBV7-9|TRBJ2-3|.|.
CASSAPRAQGPDTQYF
TGTGCCAGCAGCGCGCCCCGGGCCCAGGGTCCAGATACGCAGTATTTT
>TRBV29-1|TRBJ2-7|.|.
CSVAGSVSYEQYF
TGCAGCGTCGCCGGGTCAGTCTCCTACGAGCAGTACTTC
>TRBV6-5|TRBJ1-2|.|.
CASSYSPTGYGYTF
TGTGCCAGCAGTTACTCACCTACAGGGTATGGCTACACCTTC
>TRBV18|TRBJ2-7|.|.
CASSAAQRLYEQYF
TGTGCCAGCTCAGCCGCCCAGAGACTCTACGAGCAGTACTTC
>TRBV2|TRBJ1-5|.|few
CASTFPRGRGNQPQHF
TGTGCCAGCACCTTCCCCCGGGGAAGGGGCAATCAGCCCCAGCATTTT
>TRBV4-2|TRBJ2-7|.|.
CASSQNGQGYEQYF
TGTGCCAGCAGCCAAAACGGGCAGGGCTACGAGCAGTACTTC
>TRBV13|TRBJ1-5|TRBD1|.
CASSLGTGGGQPQHF
TGTGCCAGCAGCTTAGGAACAGGGGGCGGGCAGCCCCAGCATTTT
>TRBV5-6|TRBJ1-3|.|.
CASSLGSAGNTIYF
TGTGCCAGCAGCTTGGGTTCAGCTGGAAACACCATATATTTT
>TRBV6-5|TRBJ2-2|.|.
CASSYVESTGELFF
TGTGCCAGCAGTTACGTAGAGAGCACCGGGGAGCTGTTTTTT
>TRBV29-1|TRBJ1-2|TRBD1|few
CSVVDRADYGYTF
TGCAGCGTTGTGGACAGGGCGGACTATGGCTACACCTTC
>TRBV13|TRBJ2-1|.|few
CASSTQALEQFF
TGTGCCAGCAGCACACAGGCCCTGGAGCAGTTCTTC
>TRBV19|TRBJ2-5|.|.
CASSIAGQFQETQYF
TGTGCCAGTAGTATAGCAGGACAGTTCCAAGAGACCCAGTACTTC
>TRBV5-4|TRBJ1-2|.|few
CASSLLDSNANYGYTF
TGTGCCAGCAGCTTACTTGACAGTAATGCTAACTATGGCTACACCTTC
>TRBV10-3|TRBJ2-7|TRBD2|.
CAISVSALGTGGPEQYF
TGTGCCATCAGTGTTTCTGCACTGGGGACGGGAGGGCCCGAGCAGTACTTC